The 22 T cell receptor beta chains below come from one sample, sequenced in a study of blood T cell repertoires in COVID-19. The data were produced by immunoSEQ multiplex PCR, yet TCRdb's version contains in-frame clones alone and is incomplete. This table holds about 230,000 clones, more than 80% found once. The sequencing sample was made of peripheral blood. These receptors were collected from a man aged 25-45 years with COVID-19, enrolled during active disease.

CDR3 coding DNA: TGTGCCAGCAGCCCAAGCACTAGCGGGAGGAATGAGCAGTTCTTC. Protein product: CASSPSTSGRNEQFF. V is TRBV5-4 and J is TRBJ2-1; 12 bases are shared with TRBD2. The CDR3 runs to 15 residues. Germline V gene lookup returns CDR1 SGHNT and CDR2 YYREEE (reference sequence). Losses at the gene ends were 4 bases for V and 7 bases for J; bases not matched to a gene: 6.

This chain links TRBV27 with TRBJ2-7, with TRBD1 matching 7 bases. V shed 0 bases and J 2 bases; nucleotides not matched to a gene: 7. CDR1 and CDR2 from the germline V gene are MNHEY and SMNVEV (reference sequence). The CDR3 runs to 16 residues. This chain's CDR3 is CASSLSEGQMPYEQYF. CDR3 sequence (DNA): TGTGCCAGCAGTTTATCAGAGGGACAGATGCCCTACGAGCAGTACTTC.

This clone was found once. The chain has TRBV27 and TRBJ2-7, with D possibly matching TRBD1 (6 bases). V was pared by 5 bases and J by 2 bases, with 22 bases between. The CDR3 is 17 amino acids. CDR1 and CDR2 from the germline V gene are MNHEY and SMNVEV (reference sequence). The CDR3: CASSVRGGQPIPYEQYF. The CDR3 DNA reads TGTGCCAGCAGTGTGCGCGGAGGACAGCCGATTCCCTACGAGCAGTACTTC.

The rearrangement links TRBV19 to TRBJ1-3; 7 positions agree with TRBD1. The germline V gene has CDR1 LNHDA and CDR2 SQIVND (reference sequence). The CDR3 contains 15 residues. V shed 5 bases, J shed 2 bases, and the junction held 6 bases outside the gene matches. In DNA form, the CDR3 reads TGTGCCAGTAGTTTCGACAGGGAGGCTGGAAACACCATATATTTT. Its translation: CASSFDREAGNTIYF.

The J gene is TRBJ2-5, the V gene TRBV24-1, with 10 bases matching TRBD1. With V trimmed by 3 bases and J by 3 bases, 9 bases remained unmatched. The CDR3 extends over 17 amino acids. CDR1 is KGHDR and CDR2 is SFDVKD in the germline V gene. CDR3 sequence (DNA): TGTGCCACCAGTGATCCGACTACCGGGACAGGGGAAGAGACCCAGTACTTC. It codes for CATSDPTTGTGEETQYF.

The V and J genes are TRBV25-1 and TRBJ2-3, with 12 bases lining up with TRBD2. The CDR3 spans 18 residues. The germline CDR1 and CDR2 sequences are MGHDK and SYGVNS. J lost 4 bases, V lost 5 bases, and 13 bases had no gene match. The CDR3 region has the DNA TGTGCCAGCAGTCACCCTCCGGGTGCTAGCGGGGGGGCAGATACGCAGTATTTT. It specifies CASSHPPGASGGADTQYF. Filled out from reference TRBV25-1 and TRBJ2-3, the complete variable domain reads EADIYQTPRYLVIGTGKKITLECSQTMGHDKMYWYQQDPGMELHLIHYSYGVNSTEKGDLSSESTVSRIRTEHFPLTLESARPSHTSQYLCASSHPPGASGGADTQYFGPGTRLTVL.

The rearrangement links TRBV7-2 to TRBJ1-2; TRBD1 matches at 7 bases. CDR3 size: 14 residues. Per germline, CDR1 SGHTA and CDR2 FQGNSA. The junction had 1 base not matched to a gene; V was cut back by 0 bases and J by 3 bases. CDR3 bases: TGTGCCAGCAGCTTAGCCAGGGGGGACTATGGCTACACCTTC. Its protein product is CASSLARGDYGYTF.

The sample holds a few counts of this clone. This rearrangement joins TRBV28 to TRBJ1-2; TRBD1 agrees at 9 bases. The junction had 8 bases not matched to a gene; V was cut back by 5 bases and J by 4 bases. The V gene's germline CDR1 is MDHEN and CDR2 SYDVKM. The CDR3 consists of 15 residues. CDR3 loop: CASSGDAQGAYGYTF. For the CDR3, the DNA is TGTGCCAGCAGTGGGGACGCACAGGGGGCCTATGGCTACACCTTC.

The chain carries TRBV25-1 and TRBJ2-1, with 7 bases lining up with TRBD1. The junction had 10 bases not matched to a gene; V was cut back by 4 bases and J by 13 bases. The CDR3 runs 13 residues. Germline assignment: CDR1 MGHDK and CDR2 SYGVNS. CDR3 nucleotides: TGTGCCAGCAGTGTAAGACAGGGACGAGTTCAGTTCTTC. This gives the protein CASSVRQGRVQFF. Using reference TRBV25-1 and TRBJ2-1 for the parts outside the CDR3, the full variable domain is EADIYQTPRYLVIGTGKKITLECSQTMGHDKMYWYQQDPGMELHLIHYSYGVNSTEKGDLSSESTVSRIRTEHFPLTLESARPSHTSQYLCASSVRQGRVQFFGPGTRLTVL.

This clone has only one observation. The CDR3 loop is CASSRRGSGANVLTF. In DNA form, the CDR3 reads TGTGCCAGCAGTCGACGGGGCTCTGGGGCCAACGTCCTGACTTTC. The gene calls are TRBV27 and TRBJ2-6; a weak D match, TRBD2 (5 bases). This CDR3 comprises 15 residues. Per germline, CDR1 MNHEY and CDR2 SMNVEV (reference sequence). Trimming shortened V by 5 bases and J by 0 bases, and 8 bases separated the two germline ends. Based on the CDR3 plus reference TRBV27 and TRBJ2-6, the full variable domain is EAQVTQNPRYLITVTGKKLTVTCSQNMNHEYMSWYRQDPGLGLRQIYYSMNVEVTDKGDVPEGYKVSRKEKRNFPLILESPSPNQTSLYFCASSRRGSGANVLTFGAGSRLTVL.

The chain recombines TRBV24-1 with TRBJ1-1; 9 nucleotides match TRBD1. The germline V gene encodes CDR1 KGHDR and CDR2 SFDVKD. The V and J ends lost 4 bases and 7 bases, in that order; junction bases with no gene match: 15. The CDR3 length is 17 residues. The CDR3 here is CATSDLPGQGSYSEAFF. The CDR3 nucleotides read TGTGCCACCAGTGACCTGCCGGGACAGGGTTCTTACAGTGAAGCTTTCTTT.

DNA of the CDR3: TGTGCCAGCAGCTTATCCGGGGGGAGCAATCAGCCCCAGCATTTT. Protein product: CASSLSGGSNQPQHF. The rearrangement joins TRBV7-3 to TRBJ1-5; the D gene is possibly TRBD1 (5 bases). Germline-derived CDR1 and CDR2 are SGHTA and FQGTGA. The length of the CDR3 is 15 residues. Trimming left V 2 bases short and J 1 base short, with 9 bases between.

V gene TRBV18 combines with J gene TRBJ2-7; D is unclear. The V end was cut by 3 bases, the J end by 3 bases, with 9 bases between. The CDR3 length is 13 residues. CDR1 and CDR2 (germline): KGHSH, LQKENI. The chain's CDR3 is CASSPPQIYEQYF. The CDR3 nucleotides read TGTGCCAGCTCACCCCCACAAATCTACGAGCAGTACTTC.

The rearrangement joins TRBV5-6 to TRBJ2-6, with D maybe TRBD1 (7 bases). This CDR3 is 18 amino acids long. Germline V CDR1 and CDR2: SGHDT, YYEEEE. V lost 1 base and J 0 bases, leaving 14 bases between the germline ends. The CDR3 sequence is CASSLYGGGHSGANVLTF. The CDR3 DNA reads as TGTGCCAGCAGCTTGTATGGAGGGGGCCACTCTGGGGCCAACGTCCTGACTTTC.

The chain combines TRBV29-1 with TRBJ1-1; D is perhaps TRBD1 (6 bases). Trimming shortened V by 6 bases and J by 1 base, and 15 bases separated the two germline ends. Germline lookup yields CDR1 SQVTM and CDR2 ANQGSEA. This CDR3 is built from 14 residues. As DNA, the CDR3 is TGCAGCGTCAGCCCCGGGACAACGAACACTGAAGCTTTCTTT. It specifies CSVSPGTTNTEAFF.

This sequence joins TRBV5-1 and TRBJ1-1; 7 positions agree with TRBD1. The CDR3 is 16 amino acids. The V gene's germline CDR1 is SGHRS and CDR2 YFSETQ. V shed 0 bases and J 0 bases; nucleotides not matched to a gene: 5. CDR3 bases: TGCGCCAGCAGCTTGGCTTGGGGACAGTTGAACACTGAAGCTTTCTTT. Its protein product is CASSLAWGQLNTEAFF. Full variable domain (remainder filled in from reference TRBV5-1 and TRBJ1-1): KAGVTQTPRYLIKTRGQQVTLSCSPISGHRSVSWYQQTPGQGLQFLFEYFSETQRNKGNFPGRFSGRQFSNSRSEMNVSTLELGDSALYLCASSLAWGQLNTEAFFGQGTRLTVV.

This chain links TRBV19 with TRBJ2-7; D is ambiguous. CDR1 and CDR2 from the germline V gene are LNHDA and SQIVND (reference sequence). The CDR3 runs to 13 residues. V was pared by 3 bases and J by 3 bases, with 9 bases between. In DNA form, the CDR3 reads TGTGCCAGTAGTATTCTCGCGTTCTACGAGCAGTACTTC. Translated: CASSILAFYEQYF.

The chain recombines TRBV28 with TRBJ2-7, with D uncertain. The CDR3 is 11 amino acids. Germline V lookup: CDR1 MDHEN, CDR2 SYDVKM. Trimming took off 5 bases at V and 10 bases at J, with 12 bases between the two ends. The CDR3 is CASSNTQAQYF. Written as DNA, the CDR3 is TGTGCCAGCAGTAATACCCAAGCCCAGTACTTC. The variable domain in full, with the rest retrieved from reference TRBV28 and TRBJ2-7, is DVKVTQSSRYLVKRTGEKVFLECVQDMDHENMFWYRQDPGLGLRLIYFSYDVKMKEKGDIPEGYSVSREKKERFSLILESASTNQTSMYLCASSNTQAQYFGPGTRLTVT.

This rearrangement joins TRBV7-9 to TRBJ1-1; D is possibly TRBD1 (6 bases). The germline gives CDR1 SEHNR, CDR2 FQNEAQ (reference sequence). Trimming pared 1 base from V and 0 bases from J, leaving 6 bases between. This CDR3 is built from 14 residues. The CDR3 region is CASSLGQVNTEAFF. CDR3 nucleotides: TGTGCCAGCAGCTTAGGACAGGTGAACACTGAAGCTTTCTTT. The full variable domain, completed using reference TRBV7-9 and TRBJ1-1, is DTGVSQNPRHKITKRGQNVTFRCDPISEHNRLYWYRQTLGQGPEFLTYFQNEAQLEKSRLLSDRFSAERPKGSFSTLEIQRTEQGDSAMYLCASSLGQVNTEAFFGQGTRLTVV.

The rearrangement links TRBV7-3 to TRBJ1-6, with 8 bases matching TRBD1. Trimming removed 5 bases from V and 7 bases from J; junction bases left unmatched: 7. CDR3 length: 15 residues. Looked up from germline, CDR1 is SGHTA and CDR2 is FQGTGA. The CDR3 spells CASSQRTGMNSPLHF. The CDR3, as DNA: TGTGCCAGCAGCCAACGGACAGGGATGAATTCACCCCTCCACTTT.

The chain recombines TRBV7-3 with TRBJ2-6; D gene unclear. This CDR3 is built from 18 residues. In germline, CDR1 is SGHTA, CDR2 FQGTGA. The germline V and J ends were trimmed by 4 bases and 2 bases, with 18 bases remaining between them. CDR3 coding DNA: TGTGCCAGCAGCTCCCCTCGAGACGGAGTCGCTGGGGCCAACGTCCTGACTTTC. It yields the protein CASSSPRDGVAGANVLTF.

This chain's CDR3 is CSVIRDYNEQFF. The DNA for the CDR3 is TGCAGCGTTATCCGGGACTACAATGAGCAGTTCTTC. The rearrangement joins TRBV29-1 to TRBJ2-1; D is perhaps TRBD2 (5 bases). The germline V gene has CDR1 SQVTM and CDR2 ANQGSEA. CDR3 length: 12 amino acids. Deletions cut 5 bases from V and 3 bases from J, with 8 bases between.